A single sample is the source of the 8 T cell receptor beta chains below, sequenced in a study of shared clonotypes between healthy human individuals. Only in-frame clones appear in the TCRdb table, and some are missing; sequencing was by immunoSEQ multiplex PCR. Of roughly 1,600,000 clones listed, approximately 98.5% are singletons. The specimen sequenced was naive CD4+ T cells sorted from blood. Indicated subset: CD45RA+ positively selected. The receptors were sampled from a man aged 30-40 years in good health.

V gene TRBV5-4 combines with J gene TRBJ2-2, with 9 positions matching TRBD2. Germline-derived CDR1 and CDR2 are SGHNT and YYREEE (reference sequence). The CDR3 is 14 residues long. With V trimmed by 5 bases and J by 8 bases, 7 bases remained unmatched. CDR3 coding DNA: TGTGCCAGCAGATCAGTAGCGGGAGTAGGGGAGCTGTTTTTT. Translated, it gives CASRSVAGVGELFF. Based on the CDR3 plus reference TRBV5-4 and TRBJ2-2, the full variable domain is ETGVTQSPTHLIKTRGQQVTLRCSSQSGHNTVSWYQQALGQGPQFIFQYYREEENGRGNFPPRFSGLQFPNYSSELNVNALELDDSALYLCASRSVAGVGELFFGEGSRLTVL.

The chain uses TRBV28 and TRBJ2-7; 11 bases align to TRBD1. Germline V gives CDR1 MDHEN, CDR2 SYDVKM. The CDR3 is made up of 14 amino acids. Trimming cost V 10 bases and J 6 bases; bases outside gene matches: 11. CDR3 region: CATQVDRGRPEQYF. CDR3 nucleotide sequence: TGTGCCACCCAGGTGGACAGGGGGCGTCCCGAGCAGTACTTC.

The J gene is TRBJ2-2, the V gene TRBV18; TRBD1 might be the D (6 bases). Trimming left V 5 bases short and J 6 bases short, with 10 bases between. The CDR3 spans 13 residues. Per the germline V gene, CDR1 is KGHSH and CDR2 is LQKENI. The CDR3 DNA reads TGTGCCAGCTCATTCAGGGGCGCCGGGGAGCTGTTTTTT. Amino acid sequence: CASSFRGAGELFF.

This chain joins TRBV18 and TRBJ2-6; D might be TRBD1 (6 bases). Trimming pared 4 bases from V and 0 bases from J, leaving 10 bases between. This CDR3 has 16 amino acids. From germline, CDR1 is KGHSH and CDR2 LQKENI. CDR3 in DNA: TGTGCCAGCTCACGAACAGGGATCTCTGGGGCCAACGTCCTGACTTTC. Its translation: CASSRTGISGANVLTF. Full variable domain (outside the CDR3, taken from reference TRBV18 and TRBJ2-6): NAGVMQNPRHLVRRRGQEARLRCSPMKGHSHVYWYRQLPEEGLKFMVYLQKENIIDESGMPKERFSAEFPKEGPSILRIQQVVRGDSAAYFCASSRTGISGANVLTFGAGSRLTVL.

V gene TRBV27 combines with J gene TRBJ2-1, with D possibly matching TRBD1 (5 bases). Germline V gene sequence: CDR1 MNHEY, CDR2 SMNVEV (reference sequence). V lost 5 bases and J 5 bases, leaving 19 bases between the germline ends. The CDR3 has 16 residues. The CDR3 DNA sequence: TGTGCCAGCAGTCCGACCTCCCTCGACAGCAACAATGAGCAGTTCTTC. This codes for CASSPTSLDSNNEQFF.

This chain uses TRBV15 with TRBJ2-7; the D gene is possibly TRBD2 (6 bases). The ends were cut back, 0 bases at V and 8 bases at J, with 11 bases in the middle. Germline V gene lookup returns CDR1 LNHNV and CDR2 YYDKDF (reference sequence). The CDR3 extends over 13 amino acids. The CDR3 loop reads CATSRDAGGKQYF. The CDR3 bases are TGTGCCACCAGCAGAGATGCTGGAGGGAAGCAGTACTTC.

CDR3 residues: CASTVGLRTDTQYF. The CDR3, as DNA: TGTGCCAGCACCGTGGGACTACGCACAGATACGCAGTATTTT. The rearrangement links TRBV5-8 to TRBJ2-3; 7 positions match TRBD2. This CDR3 has 14 amino acids. Germline V gene sequence: CDR1 SGHTS, CDR2 YDEGEE. Trimming cost V 6 bases and J 1 base; bases outside gene matches: 5.

V and J are TRBV18 and TRBJ2-3; 9 bases fit TRBD2. CDR1 KGHSH and CDR2 LQKENI come from the germline V gene. V shed 2 bases, J shed 5 bases, and the junction held 5 bases outside the gene matches. This CDR3 spans 15 amino acids. In DNA, the CDR3 is TGTGCCAGCTCACCATCCGCGGGAGGGGGAGATACGCAGTATTTT. Translated, it gives CASSPSAGGGDTQYF.